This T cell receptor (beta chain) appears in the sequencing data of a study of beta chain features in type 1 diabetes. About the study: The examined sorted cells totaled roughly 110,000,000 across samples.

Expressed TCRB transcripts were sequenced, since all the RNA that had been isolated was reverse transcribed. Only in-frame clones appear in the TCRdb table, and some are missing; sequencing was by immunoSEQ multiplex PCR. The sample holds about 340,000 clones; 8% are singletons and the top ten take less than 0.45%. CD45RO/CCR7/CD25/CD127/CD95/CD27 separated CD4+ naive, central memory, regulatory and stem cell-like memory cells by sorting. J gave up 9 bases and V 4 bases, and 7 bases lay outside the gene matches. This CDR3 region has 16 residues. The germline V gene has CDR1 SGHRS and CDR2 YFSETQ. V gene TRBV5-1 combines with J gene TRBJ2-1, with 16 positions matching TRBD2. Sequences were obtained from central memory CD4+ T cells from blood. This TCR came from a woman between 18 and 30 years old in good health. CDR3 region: CASSPGLAGGGTEQFF. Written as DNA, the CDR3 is TGCGCCAGCAGCCCGGGACTAGCGGGAGGGGGCACTGAGCAGTTCTTC.